This TCR beta chain emerged from a study of CD8 T cells in ankylosing spondylitis. General observations from the study: Disease-linked clones displayed a CD8+ phenotype and appeared relatively rarely in peripheral blood. Seemingly characteristic of ankylosing spondylitis blood was a TCR beta motif consisting of several highly homologous variants. The authors reported significant enrichment of disease-linked clones in matched ankylosing spondylitis synovial fluid.

Quantitative 5'-RACE with molecular barcodes produced the TCR beta libraries. TCRdb processed the 5' RACE reads anew with MiXCR; each CDR3 protein has one entry. The sample lists fewer than 650,000 distinct CDR3 sequences, 12% occurring once. This clonotype has only a few counts. Its antigen is not identified. Sequenced input: blood, either unsorted or a sorted T cell fraction (not recorded which). The sequence was obtained from a male donor with ankylosing spondylitis.

The CDR3 spells CASSLGVGQGTGELFF. CDR3 bases: TGTGCCAGCAGCTTAGGTGTCGGGCAGGGGACCGGGGAGCTGTTTTTT. The chain combines TRBV7-9 with TRBJ2-2; TRBD1 might be the D (6 bases). V lost 1 base, J lost 5 bases, and 14 bases lay in between. The V gene's germline CDR1 is SEHNR and CDR2 FQNEAQ (reference sequence). This CDR3 has 16 amino acids.